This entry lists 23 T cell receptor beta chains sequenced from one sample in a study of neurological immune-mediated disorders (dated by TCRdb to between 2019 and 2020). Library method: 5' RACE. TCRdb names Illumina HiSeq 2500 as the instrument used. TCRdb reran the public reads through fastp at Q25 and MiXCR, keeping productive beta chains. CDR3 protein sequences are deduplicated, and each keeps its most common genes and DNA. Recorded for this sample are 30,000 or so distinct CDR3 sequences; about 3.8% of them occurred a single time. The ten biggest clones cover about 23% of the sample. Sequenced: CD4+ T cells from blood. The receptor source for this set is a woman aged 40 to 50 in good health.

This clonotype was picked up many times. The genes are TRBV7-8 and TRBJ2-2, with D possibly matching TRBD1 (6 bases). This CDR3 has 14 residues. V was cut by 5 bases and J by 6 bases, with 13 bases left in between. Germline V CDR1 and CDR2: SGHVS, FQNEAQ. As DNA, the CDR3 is TGTGCCAGCAGCGACAGGTTGCTTTCCGGGGAGCTGTTTTTT. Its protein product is CASSDRLLSGELFF.

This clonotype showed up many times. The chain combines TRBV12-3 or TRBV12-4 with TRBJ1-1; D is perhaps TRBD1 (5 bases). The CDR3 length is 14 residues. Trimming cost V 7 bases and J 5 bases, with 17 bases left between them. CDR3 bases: TGTGCCAGCAAGGTGGGGCGGGTGGAGACTGAAGCTTTCTTT. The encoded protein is CASKVGRVETEAFF.

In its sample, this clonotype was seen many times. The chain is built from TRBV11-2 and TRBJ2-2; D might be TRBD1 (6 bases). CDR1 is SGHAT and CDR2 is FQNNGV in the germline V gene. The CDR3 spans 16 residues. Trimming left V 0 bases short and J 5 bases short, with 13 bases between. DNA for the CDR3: TGTGCCAGCAGCTTAGAGTCCTACGGGACAACCGGGGAGCTGTTTTTT. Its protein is CASSLESYGTTGELFF.

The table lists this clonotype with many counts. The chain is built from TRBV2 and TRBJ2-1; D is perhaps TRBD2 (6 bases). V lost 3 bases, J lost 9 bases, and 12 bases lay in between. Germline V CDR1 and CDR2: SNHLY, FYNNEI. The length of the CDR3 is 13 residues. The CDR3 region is CASSEEGFGEQFF. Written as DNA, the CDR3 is TGTGCCAGCAGTGAGGAGGGCTTTGGTGAGCAGTTCTTC.

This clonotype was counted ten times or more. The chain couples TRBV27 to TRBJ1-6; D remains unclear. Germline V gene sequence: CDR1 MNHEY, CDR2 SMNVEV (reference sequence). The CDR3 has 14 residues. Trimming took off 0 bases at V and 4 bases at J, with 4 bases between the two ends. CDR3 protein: CASSLSGYNSPLHF. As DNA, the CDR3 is TGTGCCAGCAGTTTATCAGGGTATAATTCACCCCTCCACTTT.

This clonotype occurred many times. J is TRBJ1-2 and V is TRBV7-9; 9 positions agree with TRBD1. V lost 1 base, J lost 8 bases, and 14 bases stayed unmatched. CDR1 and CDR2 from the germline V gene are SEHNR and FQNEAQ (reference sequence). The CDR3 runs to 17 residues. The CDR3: CASSLVLTQGASGGYTF. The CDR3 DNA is TGTGCCAGCAGCTTAGTCTTGACACAGGGGGCCTCTGGCGGCTACACCTTC.

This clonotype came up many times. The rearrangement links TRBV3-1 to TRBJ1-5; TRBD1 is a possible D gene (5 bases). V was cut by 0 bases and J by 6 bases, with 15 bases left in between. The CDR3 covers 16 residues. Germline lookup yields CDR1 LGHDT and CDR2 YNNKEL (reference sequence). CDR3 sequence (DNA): TGTGCCAGCAGCCAAGATCCCCCAGGGCTAAGTCAGCCCCAGCATTTT. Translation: CASSQDPPGLSQPQHF.

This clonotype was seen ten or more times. The DNA of the CDR3 is TGCGCCAGCAGCACAGACAGGGGAAGCTCCTATAATTCACCCCTCCACTTT. Translation gives CASSTDRGSSYNSPLHF. This chain links TRBV5-1 with TRBJ1-6, with 8 bases identical to TRBD1. V trimming: 4 bases; J trimming: 0 bases; junction bases outside the gene matches: 6. CDR1 and CDR2 from the germline V gene are SGHRS and YFSETQ. There are 17 residues in the CDR3.

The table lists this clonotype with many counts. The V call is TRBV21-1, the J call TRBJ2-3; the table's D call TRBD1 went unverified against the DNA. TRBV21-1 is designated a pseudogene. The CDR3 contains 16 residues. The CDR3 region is CASSKHSGMGEDTQYF. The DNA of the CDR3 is TGTGCCAGCAGCAAACACAGCGGAATGGGGGAGGATACGCAGTATTTT.

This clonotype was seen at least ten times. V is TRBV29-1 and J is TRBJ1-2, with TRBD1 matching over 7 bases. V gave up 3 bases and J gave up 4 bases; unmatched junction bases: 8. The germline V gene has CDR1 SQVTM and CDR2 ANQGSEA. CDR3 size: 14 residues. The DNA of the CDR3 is TGCAGCGTTGAGTCTCTTAGGGGGCTCTATGGCTACACCTTC. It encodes CSVESLRGLYGYTF.

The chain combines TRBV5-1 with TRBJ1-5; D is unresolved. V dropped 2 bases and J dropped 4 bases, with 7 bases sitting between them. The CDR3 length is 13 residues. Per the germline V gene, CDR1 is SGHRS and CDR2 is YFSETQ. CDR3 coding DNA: TGCGCCAGCAGCTTAGAGGTTAATCAGCCCCAGCATTTT. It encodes CASSLEVNQPQHF.

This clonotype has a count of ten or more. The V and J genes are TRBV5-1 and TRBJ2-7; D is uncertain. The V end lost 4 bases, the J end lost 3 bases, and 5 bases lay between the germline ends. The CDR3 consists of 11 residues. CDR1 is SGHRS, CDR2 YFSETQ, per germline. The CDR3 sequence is CASSPNYEQYF. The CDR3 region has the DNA TGCGCCAGCAGCCCTAACTACGAGCAGTACTTC.

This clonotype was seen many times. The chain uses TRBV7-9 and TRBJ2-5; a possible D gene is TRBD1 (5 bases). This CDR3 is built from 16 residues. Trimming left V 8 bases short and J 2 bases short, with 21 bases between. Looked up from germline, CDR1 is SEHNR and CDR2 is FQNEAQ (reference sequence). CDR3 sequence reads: CASPGQGPDRQETQYF. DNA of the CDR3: TGTGCCAGCCCCGGGCAGGGCCCCGACCGACAAGAGACCCAGTACTTC.

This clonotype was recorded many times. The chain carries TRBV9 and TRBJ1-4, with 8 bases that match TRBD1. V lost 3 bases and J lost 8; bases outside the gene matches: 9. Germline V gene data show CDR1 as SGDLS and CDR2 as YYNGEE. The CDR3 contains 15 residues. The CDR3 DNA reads TGTGCCAGCAGCGCGCACCAGGACAGGGCCGAAAAACTGTTTTTT. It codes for CASSAHQDRAEKLFF.

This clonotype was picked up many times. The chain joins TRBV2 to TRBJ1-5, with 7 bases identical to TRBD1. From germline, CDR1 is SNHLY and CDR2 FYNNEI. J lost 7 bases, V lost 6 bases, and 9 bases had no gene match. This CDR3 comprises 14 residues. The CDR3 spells CASSPTGTRQPQHF. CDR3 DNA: TGTGCCAGCAGCCCGACAGGGACCAGACAGCCCCAGCATTTT.

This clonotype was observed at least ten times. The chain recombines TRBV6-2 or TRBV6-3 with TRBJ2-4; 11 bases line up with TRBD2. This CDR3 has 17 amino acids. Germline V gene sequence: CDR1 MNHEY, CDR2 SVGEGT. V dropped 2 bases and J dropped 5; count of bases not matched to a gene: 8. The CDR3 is CASSYRVAGGPENIQYF. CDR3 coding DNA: TGTGCCAGCAGTTACCGGGTAGCGGGAGGGCCGGAAAACATTCAGTACTTC.

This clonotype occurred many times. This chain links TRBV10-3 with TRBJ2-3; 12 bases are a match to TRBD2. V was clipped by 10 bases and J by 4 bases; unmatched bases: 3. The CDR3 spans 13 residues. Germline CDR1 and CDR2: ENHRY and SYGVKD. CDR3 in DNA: TGTGCCACCAGACTAGCGGGAGCAGATACGCAGTATTTT. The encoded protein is CATRLAGADTQYF.

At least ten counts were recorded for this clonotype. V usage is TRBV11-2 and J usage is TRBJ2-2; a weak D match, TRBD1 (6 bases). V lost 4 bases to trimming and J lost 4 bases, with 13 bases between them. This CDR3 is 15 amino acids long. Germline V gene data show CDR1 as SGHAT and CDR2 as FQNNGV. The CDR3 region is CASSSQGLGTGELFF. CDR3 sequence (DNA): TGTGCCAGCAGCTCACAGGGTTTGGGCACCGGGGAGCTGTTTTTT.

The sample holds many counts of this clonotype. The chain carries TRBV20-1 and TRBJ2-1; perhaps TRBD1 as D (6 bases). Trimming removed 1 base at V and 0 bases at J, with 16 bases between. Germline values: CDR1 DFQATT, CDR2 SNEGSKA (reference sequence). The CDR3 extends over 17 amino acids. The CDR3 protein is CSARARQDTFSYNEQFF. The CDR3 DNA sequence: TGCAGTGCTAGAGCAAGACAGGACACATTCTCCTACAATGAGCAGTTCTTC.

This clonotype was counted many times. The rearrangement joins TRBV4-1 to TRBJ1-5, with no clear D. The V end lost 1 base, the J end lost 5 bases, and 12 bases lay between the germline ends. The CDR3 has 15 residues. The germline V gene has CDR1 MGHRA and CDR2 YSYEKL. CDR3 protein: CASSQGRLVHQPQHF. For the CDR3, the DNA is TGCGCCAGCAGCCAAGGGCGGCTGGTGCATCAGCCCCAGCATTTT.

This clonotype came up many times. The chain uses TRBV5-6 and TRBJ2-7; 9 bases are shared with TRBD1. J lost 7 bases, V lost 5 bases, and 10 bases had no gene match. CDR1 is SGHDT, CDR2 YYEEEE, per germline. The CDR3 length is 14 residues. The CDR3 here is CASSPLQGALEQYF. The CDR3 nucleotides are TGTGCCAGCAGTCCACTACAGGGGGCACTGGAGCAGTACTTC.

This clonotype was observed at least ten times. The CDR3 is CASSVDRGYEQYF. CDR3 DNA sequence: TGTGCCAGCAGCGTAGACAGGGGTTACGAGCAGTACTTC. This chain uses TRBV7-6 with TRBJ2-7; 8 bases are shared with TRBD1. Looked up from germline, CDR1 is SGHVS and CDR2 is FNYEAQ. Trimming removed 5 bases from V and 4 bases from J; junction bases left unmatched: 4. The CDR3 contains 13 residues.

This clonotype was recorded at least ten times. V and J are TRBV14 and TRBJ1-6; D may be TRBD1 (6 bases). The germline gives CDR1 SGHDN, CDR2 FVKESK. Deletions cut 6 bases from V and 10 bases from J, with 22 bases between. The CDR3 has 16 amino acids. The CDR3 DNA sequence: TGTGCCAGCAGTCTCACAGGGACGGTTATCATATCACCCCTCCACTTT. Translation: CASSLTGTVIISPLHF.